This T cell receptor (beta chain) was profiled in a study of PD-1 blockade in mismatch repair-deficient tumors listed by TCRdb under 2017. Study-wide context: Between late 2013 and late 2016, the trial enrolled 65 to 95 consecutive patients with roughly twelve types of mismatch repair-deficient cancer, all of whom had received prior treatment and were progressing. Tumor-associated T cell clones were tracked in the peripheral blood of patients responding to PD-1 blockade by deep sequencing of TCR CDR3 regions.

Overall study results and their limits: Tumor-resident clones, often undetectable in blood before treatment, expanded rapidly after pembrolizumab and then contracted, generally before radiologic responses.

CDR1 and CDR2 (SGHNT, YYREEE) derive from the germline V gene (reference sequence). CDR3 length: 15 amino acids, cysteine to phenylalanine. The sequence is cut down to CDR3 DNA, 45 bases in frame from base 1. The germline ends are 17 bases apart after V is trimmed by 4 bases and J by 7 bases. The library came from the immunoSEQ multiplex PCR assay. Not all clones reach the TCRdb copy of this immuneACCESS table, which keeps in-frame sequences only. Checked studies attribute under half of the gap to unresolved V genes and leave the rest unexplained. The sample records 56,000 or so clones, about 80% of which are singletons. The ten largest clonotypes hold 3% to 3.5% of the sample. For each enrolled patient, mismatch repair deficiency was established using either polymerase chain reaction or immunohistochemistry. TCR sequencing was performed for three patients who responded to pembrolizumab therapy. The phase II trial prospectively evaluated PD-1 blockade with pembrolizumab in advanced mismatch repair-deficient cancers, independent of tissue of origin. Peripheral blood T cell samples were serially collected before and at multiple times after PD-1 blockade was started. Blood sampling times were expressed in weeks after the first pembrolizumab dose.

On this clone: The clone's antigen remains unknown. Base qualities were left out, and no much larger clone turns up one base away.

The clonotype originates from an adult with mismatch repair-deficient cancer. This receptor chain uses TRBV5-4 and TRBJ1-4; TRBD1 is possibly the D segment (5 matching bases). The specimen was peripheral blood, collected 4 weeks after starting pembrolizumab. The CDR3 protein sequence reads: CASSPALGEGEKLFF. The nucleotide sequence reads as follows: TGTGCCAGCAGCCCGGCCCTGGGGGAGGGTGAAAAACTGTTTTTT.